Sequencing of this T cell receptor beta chain was carried out in a study of T cell repertoires in cytomegalovirus infection. About the study: Signatures in public TCR beta sequences pointed to both CMV infection and matching HLA type.

General study findings and limits: Cumulative frequency (of public TCR beta family members) identified carriers of CMV plus the relevant HLA.

This clonotype has just a few counts. Antigen specificity is unknown. Each CDR3 protein is one row after TCRdb ran MiXCR on the reads. Among fewer than 900,000 distinct CDR3 sequences, 29% were seen once, and the ten largest hold roughly 14%. Germline trimming cut 0 bases from V and 8 bases from J; bases unmatched to any gene: 5. The germline CDR1 and CDR2 sequences are SGHVS and FQNEAQ. CDR3 length: 15 residues. The source material was cultured CD8+ T cells from PBMCs, sampled from culture after CMV antigen stimulation. This TCR derives from a human donor in good health (CMV status not recorded). Some clones in this sample may be carry-over from other donors' samples. The V call is TRBV7-8, the J call TRBJ2-1; 9 positions agree with TRBD2. CDR3 in amino acids: CASSLAGLAFDEQFF. DNA of the CDR3: TGTGCCAGCAGCTTAGCGGGACTAGCTTTCGATGAGCAGTTCTTC.